This T cell receptor beta chain was documented in a study of blood T cell repertoires in COVID-19. The overall study: Researchers got acute and convalescent COVID-19 samples from the United States, Italy and Spain.

In terms of age and location, participants ranged from about 18 to 90 years and lived in about two dozen US areas. Original processing notes: Reference gene primer amplification yielded estimated nucleated cell counts. Profiled with immunoSEQ multiplex PCR; TCRdb holds only in-frame clones, not every one. V, J and clone size were drawn from that table, and D and trimming were deduced from the DNA. The sample holds 300,000 to 450,000 clones, 88% seen once. The sequence derives from a woman aged 25 to 39 who had been exposed to COVID-19. Sequenced material: PBMCs or T cells enriched from blood (not recorded which).

CDR3 protein: CASSLGQLYGYTF. The CDR3 DNA follows: TGTGCCAGCAGCTTAGGGCAACTATATGGCTACACCTTC. The chain recombines TRBV7-8 with TRBJ1-2; D is uncertain. Trimming took 1 base from V and 5 from J, leaving 8 bases between them. This CDR3 has 13 residues. Germline CDR1 reads SGHVS; CDR2 reads FQNEAQ.